The 7 T cell receptor beta chains below were found in one sample sequenced in a study of blood T cell repertoires in COVID-19. Profiled with immunoSEQ multiplex PCR; TCRdb holds only in-frame clones, not every one. The sample has under 150,000 clones, almost 70% seen once; the top ten hold roughly 2%. The specimen was peripheral blood. These receptors all stem from a woman between 65 and 79 years old with acute or convalescent COVID-19.

The chain has TRBV19 and TRBJ2-1; no clear D gene. Trimming cost V 3 bases and J 6 bases, with 6 bases left between them. The CDR3 totals 12 residues. Germline CDR1 and CDR2: LNHDA and SQIVND (reference sequence). For the CDR3, the DNA is TGTGCCAGTAGTATGCAGTCCAATGAGCAGTTCTTC. Its protein product is CASSMQSNEQFF. The complete variable domain, with remaining parts taken from reference TRBV19 and TRBJ2-1, reads DGGITQSPKYLFRKEGQNVTLSCEQNLNHDAMYWYRQDPGQGLRLIYYSQIVNDFQKGDIAEGYSVSREKKESFPLTVTSAQKNPTAFYLCASSMQSNEQFFGPGTRLTVL.

This clone was observed a handful of times. The chain employs TRBV20-1 and TRBJ1-4; TRBD1 aligns across 7 bases. V was clipped by 6 bases and J by 4 bases; unmatched bases: 8. The CDR3 consists of 14 residues. Germline V gene lookup returns CDR1 DFQATT and CDR2 SNEGSKA (reference sequence). The CDR3 spells CSASLGTVNEKLFF. CDR3 DNA sequence: TGCAGTGCAAGTCTCGGGACAGTTAATGAAAAACTGTTTTTT.

This clone appeared many times. This chain links TRBV7-9 with TRBJ1-4; 8 nucleotides align to TRBD1. The CDR3 totals 15 residues. The J segment lost 8 bases and the V segment lost 3 bases, leaving 8 bases of the junction unmatched. Germline-derived CDR1 and CDR2 are SEHNR and FQNEAQ (reference sequence). CDR3 loop: CASSFRRDRPEKLFF. CDR3 DNA: TGTGCCAGCAGCTTCCGCCGGGACAGGCCAGAAAAACTGTTTTTT. Full variable domain (missing parts from reference TRBV7-9 and TRBJ1-4): DTGVSQNPRHKITKRGQNVTFRCDPISEHNRLYWYRQTLGQGPEFLTYFQNEAQLEKSRLLSDRFSAERPKGSFSTLEIQRTEQGDSAMYLCASSFRRDRPEKLFFGSGTQLSVL.

The rearrangement joins TRBV10-3 to TRBJ1-4; 9 nucleotides match TRBD1. Germline lookup yields CDR1 ENHRY and CDR2 SYGVKD. V dropped 5 bases and J dropped 5; count of bases not matched to a gene: 3. This CDR3 comprises 14 residues. The CDR3 DNA sequence: TGTGCCATCAGTCCCGGGACAGGGAATGAAAAACTGTTTTTT. This encodes CAISPGTGNEKLFF.

This sequence joins TRBV29-1 and TRBJ1-2, with 9 bases identical to TRBD1. Germline V gene lookup returns CDR1 SQVTM and CDR2 ANQGSEA. The CDR3 consists of 14 residues. V lost 7 bases to trimming and J lost 3 bases; unmatched junction nucleotides: 9. The CDR3 sequence is CSARTGAGHYGYTF. For the CDR3, the DNA is TGCAGCGCTCGGACAGGGGCAGGTCACTATGGCTACACCTTC.

At least ten counts were recorded for this clone. CDR3 bases: TGTGCCAGCAGTTTATGGGGGCAGGGGAAGGTCGAGCAGTACTTC. It encodes CASSLWGQGKVEQYF. V usage is TRBV28 and J usage is TRBJ2-7; D might be TRBD1 (6 bases). Trimming took 0 bases from V and 6 from J, leaving 15 bases between them. The CDR3 totals 15 residues. Per germline, CDR1 MDHEN and CDR2 SYDVKM.

This chain links TRBV6-5 with TRBJ1-5, with D unclear. Trimming shortened V by 2 bases and J by 3 bases, and 11 bases separated the two germline ends. The germline V gene has CDR1 MNHEY and CDR2 SVGAGI. The CDR3 totals 15 residues. The CDR3 bases are TGTGCCAGCAGTTACGGGCAGGTCTACAATCAGCCCCAGCATTTT. Its translation is CASSYGQVYNQPQHF.